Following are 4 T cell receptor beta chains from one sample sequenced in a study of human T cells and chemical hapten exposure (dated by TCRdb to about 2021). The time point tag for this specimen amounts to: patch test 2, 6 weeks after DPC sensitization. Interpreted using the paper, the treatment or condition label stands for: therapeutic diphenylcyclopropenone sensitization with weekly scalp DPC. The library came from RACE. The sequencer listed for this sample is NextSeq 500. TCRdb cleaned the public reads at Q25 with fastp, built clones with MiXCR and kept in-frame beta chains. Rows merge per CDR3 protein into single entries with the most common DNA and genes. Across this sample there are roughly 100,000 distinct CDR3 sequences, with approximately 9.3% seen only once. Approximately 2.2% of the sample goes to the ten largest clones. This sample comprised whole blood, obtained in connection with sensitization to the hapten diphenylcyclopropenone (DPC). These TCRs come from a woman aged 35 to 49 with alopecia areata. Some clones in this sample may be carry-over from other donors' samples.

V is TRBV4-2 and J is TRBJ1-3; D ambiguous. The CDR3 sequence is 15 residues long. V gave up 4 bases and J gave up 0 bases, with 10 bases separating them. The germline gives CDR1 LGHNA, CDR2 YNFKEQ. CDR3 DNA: TGTGCCAGCAGCCCTCGACTGAACTCTGGAAACACCATATATTTT. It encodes CASSPRLNSGNTIYF.

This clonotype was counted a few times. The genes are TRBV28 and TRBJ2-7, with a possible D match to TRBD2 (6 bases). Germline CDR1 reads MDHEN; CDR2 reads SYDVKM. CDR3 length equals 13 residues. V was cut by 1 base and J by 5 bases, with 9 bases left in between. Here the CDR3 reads CASSLYSGDEQYF. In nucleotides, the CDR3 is TGTGCCAGCAGTTTATACTCGGGGGACGAGCAGTACTTC. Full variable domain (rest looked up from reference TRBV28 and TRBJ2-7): DVKVTQSSRYLVKRTGEKVFLECVQDMDHENMFWYRQDPGLGLRLIYFSYDVKMKEKGDIPEGYSVSREKKERFSLILESASTNQTSMYLCASSLYSGDEQYFGPGTRLTVT.

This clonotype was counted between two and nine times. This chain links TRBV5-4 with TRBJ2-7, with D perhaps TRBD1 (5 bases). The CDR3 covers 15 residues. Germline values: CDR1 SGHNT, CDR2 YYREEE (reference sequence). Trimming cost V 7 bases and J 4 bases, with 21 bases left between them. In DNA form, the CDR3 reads TGTGCCAGCGGATCGTCGGGCAGGGTCGCGTACGAGCAGTACTTC. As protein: CASGSSGRVAYEQYF. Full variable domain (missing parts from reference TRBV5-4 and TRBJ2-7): ETGVTQSPTHLIKTRGQQVTLRCSSQSGHNTVSWYQQALGQGPQFIFQYYREEENGRGNFPPRFSGLQFPNYSSELNVNALELDDSALYLCASGSSGRVAYEQYFGPGTRLTVT.

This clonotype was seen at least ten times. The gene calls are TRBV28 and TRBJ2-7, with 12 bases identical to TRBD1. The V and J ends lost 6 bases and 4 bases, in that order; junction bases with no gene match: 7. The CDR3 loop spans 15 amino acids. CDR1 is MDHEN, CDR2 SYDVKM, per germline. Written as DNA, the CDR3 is TGTGCCAGCAGCTTTCCGGGACAGGGGGCTTACGAGCAGTACTTC. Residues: CASSFPGQGAYEQYF.